The 5 T cell receptor beta chains presented below share a single source sample, sequenced in a study of CD8 T cells in ankylosing spondylitis. Study-level results: About 8 highly homologous variants made up a TCR beta motif, and this motif appeared characteristic of ankylosing spondylitis blood.

TCRdb re-called the 5' RACE reads through MiXCR, storing one row per CDR3 protein. The data contain hundreds of thousands of distinct CDR3 sequences, about an eighth of them singletons. Their antigens are not known. The sample consisted of blood, either unsorted or a sorted T cell fraction (not recorded which). All receptors come from a male donor with ankylosing spondylitis.

This clonotype was counted a few times. The chain combines TRBV20-1 with TRBJ2-5, with D possibly TRBD2 on 6 matching bases. V lost 7 bases, J lost 5 bases, and 20 bases lay in between. The V gene's germline CDR1 is DFQATT and CDR2 SNEGSKA (reference sequence). CDR3 length: 14 amino acids. In nucleotides, the CDR3 is TGCAGTGTCGGAGTGGCGGGATGGGAGGAGACCCAGTACTTC. It translates to CSVGVAGWEETQYF.

This clonotype was counted ten times or more. The J gene is TRBJ2-2, the V gene TRBV11-2, with a tentative D call TRBD1 (6 bases). The CDR3 runs 17 residues. Per the germline V gene, CDR1 is SGHAT and CDR2 is FQNNGV. Trimming removed 3 bases at V and 2 bases at J, with 16 bases between. The CDR3 region is CASSFRQGTPNTGELFF. CDR3 coding DNA: TGTGCCAGCAGCTTCCGCCAGGGGACACCCAACACCGGGGAGCTGTTTTTT.

The chain links TRBV12-3 or TRBV12-4 to TRBJ2-5; 7 bases align to TRBD2. The J segment lost 5 bases and the V segment lost 6 bases, leaving 15 bases of the junction unmatched. The CDR3 contains 16 residues. CDR3 nucleotide sequence: TGTGCCAGCAGACCCGCCGGGCGGGAGTATGTTGAGACCCAGTACTTC. Residues: CASRPAGREYVETQYF.

The chain combines TRBV20-1 with TRBJ2-5; 12 bases match TRBD2. V was clipped by 7 bases and J by 3 bases; unmatched bases: 9. CDR3 length: 15 residues. The germline V gene encodes CDR1 DFQATT and CDR2 SNEGSKA (reference sequence). Here the CDR3 DNA reads TGCAGTGGTGACCCTCCTAGCGGGAGGGAAGAGACCCAGTACTTC. Translated, it gives CSGDPPSGREETQYF.

This clonotype has a handful of counts. This chain links TRBV4-2 with TRBJ2-7; weak D call: TRBD1 (6 bases). Germline V gene sequence: CDR1 LGHNA, CDR2 YNFKEQ. V was pared by 3 bases and J by 1 base, with 19 bases between. This CDR3 is 17 amino acids long. The chain's CDR3 is CASSHLPGQTLSYEQYF. CDR3 nucleotide sequence: TGTGCCAGCAGCCACCTCCCCGGACAGACTTTATCCTACGAGCAGTACTTC.